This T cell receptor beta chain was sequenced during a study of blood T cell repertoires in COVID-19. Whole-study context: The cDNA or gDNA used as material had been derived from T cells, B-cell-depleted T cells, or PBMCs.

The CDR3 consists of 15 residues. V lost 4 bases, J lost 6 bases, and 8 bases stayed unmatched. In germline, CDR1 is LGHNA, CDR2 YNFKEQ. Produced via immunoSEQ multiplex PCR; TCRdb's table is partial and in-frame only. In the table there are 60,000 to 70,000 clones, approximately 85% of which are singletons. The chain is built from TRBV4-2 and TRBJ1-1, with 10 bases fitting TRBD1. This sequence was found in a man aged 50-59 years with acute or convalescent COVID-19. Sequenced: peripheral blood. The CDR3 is CASSRGGQGLPEAFF. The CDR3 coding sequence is TGTGCCAGCAGCCGCGGGGGACAGGGGTTACCTGAAGCTTTCTTT.